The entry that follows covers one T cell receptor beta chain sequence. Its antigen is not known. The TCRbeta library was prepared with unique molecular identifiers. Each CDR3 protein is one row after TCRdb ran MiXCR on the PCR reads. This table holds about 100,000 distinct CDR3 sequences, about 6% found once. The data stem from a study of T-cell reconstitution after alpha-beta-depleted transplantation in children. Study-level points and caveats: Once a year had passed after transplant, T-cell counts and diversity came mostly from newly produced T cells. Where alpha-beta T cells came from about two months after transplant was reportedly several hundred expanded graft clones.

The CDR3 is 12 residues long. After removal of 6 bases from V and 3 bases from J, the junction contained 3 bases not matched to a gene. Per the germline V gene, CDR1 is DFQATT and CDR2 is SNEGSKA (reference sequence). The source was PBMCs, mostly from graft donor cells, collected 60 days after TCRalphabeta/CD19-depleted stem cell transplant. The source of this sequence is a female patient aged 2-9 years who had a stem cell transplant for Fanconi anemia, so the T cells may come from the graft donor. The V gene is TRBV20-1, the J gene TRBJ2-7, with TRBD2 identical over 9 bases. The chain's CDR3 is CSAISGSYEQYF. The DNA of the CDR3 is TGCAGTGCCATTAGCGGGAGCTACGAGCAGTACTTC.